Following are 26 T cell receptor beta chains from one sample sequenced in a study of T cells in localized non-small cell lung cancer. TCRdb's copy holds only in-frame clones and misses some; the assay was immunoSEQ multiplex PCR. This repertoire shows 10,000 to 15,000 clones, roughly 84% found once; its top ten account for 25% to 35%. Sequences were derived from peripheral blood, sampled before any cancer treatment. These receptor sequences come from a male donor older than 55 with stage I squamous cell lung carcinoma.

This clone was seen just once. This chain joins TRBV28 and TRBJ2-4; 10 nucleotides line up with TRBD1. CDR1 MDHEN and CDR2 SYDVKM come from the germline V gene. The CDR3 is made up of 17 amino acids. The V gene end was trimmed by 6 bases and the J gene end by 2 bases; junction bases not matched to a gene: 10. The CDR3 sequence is CASSPTGTGVSKNIQYF. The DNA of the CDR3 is TGTGCCAGCAGCCCTACCGGGACAGGGGTTTCCAAAAACATTCAGTACTTC.

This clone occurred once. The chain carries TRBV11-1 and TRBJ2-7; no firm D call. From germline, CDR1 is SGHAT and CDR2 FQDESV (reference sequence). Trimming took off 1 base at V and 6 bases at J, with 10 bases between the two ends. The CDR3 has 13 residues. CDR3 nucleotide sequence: TGTGCCAGCAGCTTAGAGAGACAAACCGAGCAGTACTTC. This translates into CASSLERQTEQYF.

Here the CDR3 reads CASSRGEYEQYF. For the CDR3, the DNA is TGTGCCAGCTCACGGGGGGAATACGAGCAGTACTTC. This chain links TRBV18 with TRBJ2-7; the D gene is possibly TRBD2 (6 bases). V was trimmed by 4 bases and J by 4 bases, leaving 8 bases between them. Looked up from germline, CDR1 is KGHSH and CDR2 is LQKENI. The CDR3 is made up of 12 amino acids.

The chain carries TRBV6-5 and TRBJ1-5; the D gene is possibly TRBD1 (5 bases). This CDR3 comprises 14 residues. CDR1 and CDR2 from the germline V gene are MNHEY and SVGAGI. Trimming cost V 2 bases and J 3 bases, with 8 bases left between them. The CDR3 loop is CASSYGGINQPQHF. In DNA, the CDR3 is TGTGCCAGCAGTTACGGGGGGATCAATCAGCCCCAGCATTTT.

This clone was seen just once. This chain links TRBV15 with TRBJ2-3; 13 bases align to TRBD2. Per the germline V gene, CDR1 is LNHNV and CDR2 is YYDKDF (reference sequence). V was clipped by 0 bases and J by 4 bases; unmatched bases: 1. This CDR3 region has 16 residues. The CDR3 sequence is CATSRDGLAGADTQYF. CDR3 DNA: TGTGCCACCAGCAGAGATGGACTAGCGGGAGCAGATACGCAGTATTTT.

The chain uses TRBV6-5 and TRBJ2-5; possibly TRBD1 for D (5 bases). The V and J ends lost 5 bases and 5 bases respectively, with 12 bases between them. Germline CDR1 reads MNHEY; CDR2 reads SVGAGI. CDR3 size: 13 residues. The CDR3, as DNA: TGTGCCAGCAGTGCCTCAGGGCTTGAGACCCAGTACTTC. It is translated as CASSASGLETQYF.

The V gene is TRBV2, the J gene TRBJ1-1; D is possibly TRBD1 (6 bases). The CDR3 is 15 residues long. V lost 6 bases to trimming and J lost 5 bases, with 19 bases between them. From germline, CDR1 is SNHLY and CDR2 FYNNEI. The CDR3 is CASSVLQGKGTEAFF. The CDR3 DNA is TGTGCCAGCAGCGTCTTACAGGGAAAGGGAACTGAAGCTTTCTTT.

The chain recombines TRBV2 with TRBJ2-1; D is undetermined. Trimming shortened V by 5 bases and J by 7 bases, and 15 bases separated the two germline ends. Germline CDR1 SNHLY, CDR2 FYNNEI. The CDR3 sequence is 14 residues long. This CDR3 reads CASSLSGLQNEQFF. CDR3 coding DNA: TGTGCCAGCAGTCTTTCCGGTCTACAAAATGAGCAGTTCTTC.

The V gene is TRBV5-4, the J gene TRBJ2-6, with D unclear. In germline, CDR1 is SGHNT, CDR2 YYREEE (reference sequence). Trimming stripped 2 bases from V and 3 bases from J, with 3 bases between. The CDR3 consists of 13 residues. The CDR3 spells CASSFVGANVLTF. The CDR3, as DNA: TGTGCCAGCAGCTTTGTTGGGGCCAACGTCCTGACTTTC.

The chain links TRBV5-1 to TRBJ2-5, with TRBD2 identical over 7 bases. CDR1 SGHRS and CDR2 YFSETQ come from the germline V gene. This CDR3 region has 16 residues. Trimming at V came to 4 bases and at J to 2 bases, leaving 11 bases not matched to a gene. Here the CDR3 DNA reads TGCGCCAGCAGCCGCCGAGGGGATAGCGGGCAAGAGACCCAGTACTTC. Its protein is CASSRRGDSGQETQYF.

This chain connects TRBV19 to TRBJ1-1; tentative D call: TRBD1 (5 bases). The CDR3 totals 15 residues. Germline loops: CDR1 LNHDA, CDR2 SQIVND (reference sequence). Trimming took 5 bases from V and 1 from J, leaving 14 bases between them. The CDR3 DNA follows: TGTGCCAGTAGTGTCGACAGCGGCGGGAACACTGAAGCTTTCTTT. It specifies CASSVDSGGNTEAFF.

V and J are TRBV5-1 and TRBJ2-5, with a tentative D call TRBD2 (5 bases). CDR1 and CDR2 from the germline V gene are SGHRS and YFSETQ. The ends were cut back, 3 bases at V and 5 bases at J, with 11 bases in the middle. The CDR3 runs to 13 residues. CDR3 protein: CASSWGVRETQYF. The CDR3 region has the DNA TGCGCCAGCAGCTGGGGAGTAAGGGAGACCCAGTACTTC.

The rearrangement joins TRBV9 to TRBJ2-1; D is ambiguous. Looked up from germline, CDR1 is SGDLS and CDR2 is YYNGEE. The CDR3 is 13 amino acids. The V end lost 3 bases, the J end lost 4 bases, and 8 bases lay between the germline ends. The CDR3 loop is CASSGSEYNEQFF. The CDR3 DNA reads TGTGCCAGCAGCGGCTCCGAGTACAATGAGCAGTTCTTC.

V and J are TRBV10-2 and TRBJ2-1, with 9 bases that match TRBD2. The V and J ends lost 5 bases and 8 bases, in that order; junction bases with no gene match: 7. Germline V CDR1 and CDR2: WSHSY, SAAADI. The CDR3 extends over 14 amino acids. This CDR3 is CASSIAGDEDEQFF. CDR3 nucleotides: TGCGCCAGCAGTATAGCGGGAGATGAGGATGAGCAGTTCTTC.

In nucleotides, the CDR3 is TGTGCCAGCAGCCCGTCAAGGCCCTCCAATGAGCAGTTCTTC. Encoded protein: CASSPSRPSNEQFF. This chain links TRBV7-2 with TRBJ2-1, with no clear D. The CDR3 is 14 residues long. The V and J ends lost 5 bases and 6 bases respectively, with 14 bases between them. Germline CDR1 is SGHTA and CDR2 is FQGNSA.

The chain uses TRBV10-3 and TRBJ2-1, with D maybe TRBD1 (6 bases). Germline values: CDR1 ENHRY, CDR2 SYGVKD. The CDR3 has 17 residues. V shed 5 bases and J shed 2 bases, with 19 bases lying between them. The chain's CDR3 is CAISPRGRGSTYNEQFF. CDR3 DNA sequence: TGTGCCATCAGTCCCAGGGGCCGCGGAAGTACCTACAATGAGCAGTTCTTC.

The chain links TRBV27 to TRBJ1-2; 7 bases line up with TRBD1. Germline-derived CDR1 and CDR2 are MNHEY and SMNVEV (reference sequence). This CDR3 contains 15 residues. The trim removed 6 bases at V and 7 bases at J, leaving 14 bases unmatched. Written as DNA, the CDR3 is TGTGCCAGCAGACCCACCAGGGGGTCTCTGACTGGCTACACCTTC. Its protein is CASRPTRGSLTGYTF.

The CDR3 coding sequence is TGTGCCAGCAGCTTAGAACCGGTGGGCCTTCAGCCCCAGCATTTT. Translating it yields CASSLEPVGLQPQHF. V is TRBV11-2 and J is TRBJ1-5; D is undetermined. CDR1 and CDR2 from the germline V gene are SGHAT and FQNNGV. V was shortened by 0 bases and J by 6 bases, with 12 bases between the two germline ends. CDR3 size: 15 residues. The variable domain in full, with the rest retrieved from reference TRBV11-2 and TRBJ1-5, is EAGVAQSPRYKIIEKRQSVAFWCNPISGHATLYWYQQILGQGPKLLIQFQNNGVVDDSQLPKDRFSAERLKGVDSTLKIQPAKLEDSAVYLCASSLEPVGLQPQHFGDGTRLSIL.

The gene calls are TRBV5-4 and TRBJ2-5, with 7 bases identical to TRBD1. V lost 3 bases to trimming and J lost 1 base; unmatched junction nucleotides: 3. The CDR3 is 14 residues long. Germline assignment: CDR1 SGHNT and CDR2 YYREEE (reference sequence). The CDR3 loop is CASSSRQGQETQYF. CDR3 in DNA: TGTGCCAGCAGCTCCAGACAGGGCCAAGAGACCCAGTACTTC.

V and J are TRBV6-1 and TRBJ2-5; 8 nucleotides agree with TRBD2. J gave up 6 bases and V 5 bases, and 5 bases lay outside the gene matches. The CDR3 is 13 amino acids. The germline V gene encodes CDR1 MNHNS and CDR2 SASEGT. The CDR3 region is CASSSGSGQTQYF. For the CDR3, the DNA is TGTGCCAGCAGTAGCGGGAGCGGACAGACCCAGTACTTC.

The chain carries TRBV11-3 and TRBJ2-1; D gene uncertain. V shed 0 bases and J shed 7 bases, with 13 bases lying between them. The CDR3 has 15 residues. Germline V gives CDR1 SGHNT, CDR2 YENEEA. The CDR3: CASSLDPRTANEQFF. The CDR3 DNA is TGTGCCAGCAGCTTAGATCCCAGGACCGCTAATGAGCAGTTCTTC.

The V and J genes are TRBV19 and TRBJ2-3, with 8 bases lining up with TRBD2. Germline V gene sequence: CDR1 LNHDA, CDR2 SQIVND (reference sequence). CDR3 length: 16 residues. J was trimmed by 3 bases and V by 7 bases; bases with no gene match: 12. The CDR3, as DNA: TGTGCCAGTACCAACCCCGGGGGGGGAACTACAGATACGCAGTATTTT. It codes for CASTNPGGGTTDTQYF.

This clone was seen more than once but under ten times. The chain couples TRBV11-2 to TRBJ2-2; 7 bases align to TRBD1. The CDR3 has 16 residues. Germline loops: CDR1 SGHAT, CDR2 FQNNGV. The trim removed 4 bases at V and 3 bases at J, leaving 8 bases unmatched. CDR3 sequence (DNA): TGTGCCAGCAGCTACCGGATAGGGGGCGACACCGGGGAGCTGTTTTTT. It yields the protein CASSYRIGGDTGELFF.

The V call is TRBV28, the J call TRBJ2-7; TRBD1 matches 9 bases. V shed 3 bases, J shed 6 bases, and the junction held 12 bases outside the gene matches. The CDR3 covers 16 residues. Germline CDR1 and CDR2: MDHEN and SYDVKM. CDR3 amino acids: CASSFDPGQGRVEQYF. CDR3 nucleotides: TGTGCCAGCAGTTTTGATCCGGGACAGGGCCGGGTCGAGCAGTACTTC.

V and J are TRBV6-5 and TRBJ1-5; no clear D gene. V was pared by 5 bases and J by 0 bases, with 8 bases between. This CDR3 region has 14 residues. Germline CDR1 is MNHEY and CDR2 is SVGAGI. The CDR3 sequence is CASSPWGSNQPQHF. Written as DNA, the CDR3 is TGTGCCAGCAGTCCCTGGGGTAGCAATCAGCCCCAGCATTTT.

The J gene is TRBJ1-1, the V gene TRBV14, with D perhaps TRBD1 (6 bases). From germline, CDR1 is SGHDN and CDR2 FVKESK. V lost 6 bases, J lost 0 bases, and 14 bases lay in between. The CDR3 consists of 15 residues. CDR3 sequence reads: CASSQRDIMNTEAFF. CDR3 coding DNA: TGTGCCAGCAGTCAAAGGGACATCATGAACACTGAAGCTTTCTTT.